This TCR beta chain appears in the sequencing data of a study of blood T cells in healthy people across ages. The CDR3 length is 15 residues. The germline V gene encodes CDR1 DFQATT and CDR2 SNEGSKA (reference sequence). Together with a sample-barcoded 5' primer, a J-beta primer mix was included in a second PCR lasting roughly 6 to 12 cycles. Each sample yielded at least 3 million CDR3-containing paired-end reads. TCRdb re-derived calls from the 5' RACE reads in MiXCR, one entry per CDR3 protein. The sample comprises over a million distinct CDR3 sequences, roughly 64% of which are singletons, and over 6.5% rests with the top ten.

The material sequenced was blood. The sequence was collected from a man younger than 35 in good health. The rearrangement uses TRBV20-1 and TRBJ2-5; D may be TRBD2 (5 bases). The closer fit of TRBJ2-7 to the DNA end suggests the J call may be wrong. CDR3 protein: CSARDQFAGTYEQYF. CDR3 sequence (DNA): TGCAGTGCTAGAGATCAGTTTGCCGGGACCTACGAGCAGTACTTC.